The TCR beta chain under discussion was sequenced for a study of blood T cells in healthy people across ages. Whole-study context: About one barcoded beta molecule per two T cells was captured by template switching.

A second PCR, run for roughly 7 to 12 cycles, used a sample-barcoded 5' primer plus a J-beta primer mix. From the 5' RACE reads, TCRdb called clonotypes with MiXCR, one entry per CDR3 protein. Of hundreds of thousands of distinct CDR3 sequences in the sample, 32% are singletons; the top ten hold roughly 14%. Each donor gave around 9.6 milliliters of peripheral blood. Per-sample PBMC isolation yielded at least 6 million cells. Germline CDR1 and CDR2: DFQATT and SNEGSKA (reference sequence). CDR3 length equals 13 residues. V lost 6 bases, J lost 0 bases, and 11 bases lay in between. The chain is built from TRBV20-1 and TRBJ1-1, with D tentatively TRBD1 (6 bases). The sequenced material came from blood. This receptor was identified in a woman older than 75 in good health. The CDR3 sequence is CSAPDRMNTEAFF. The CDR3, as DNA: TGCAGTGCCCCTGACAGGATGAACACTGAAGCTTTCTTT.